One and the same sample provided the 10 T cell receptor beta chains below, sequenced in a study of tumor-infiltrating lymphocytes in oesophageal squamous cell carcinoma. TCRdb re-analysed the PCR reads in MiXCR, keeping a single row per CDR3 protein. The sample carries approximately 15,000 distinct CDR3 sequences, about 50% recorded once. Sequenced input: esophageal tumor tissue. The receptor source for this set is a male donor with esophageal squamous cell carcinoma.

In its sample, this clonotype was seen many times. J is TRBJ2-1 and V is TRBV11-3; D is possibly TRBD2 (6 bases). With 5 bases removed from V and 0 bases from J, the gap between germline ends came to 11 bases. This CDR3 region has 15 residues. Germline V gene data show CDR1 as SGHNT and CDR2 as YENEEA. In DNA form, the CDR3 reads TGTGCCAGCAGCCGACTAGGGAGCTCCTACAATGAGCAGTTCTTC. Translated: CASSRLGSSYNEQFF.

As DNA, the CDR3 is TGTGCCAGCACTGAGGGCAGGGTAGGAGAGACCCAGTACTTC. Translating it yields CASTEGRVGETQYF. The chain joins TRBV7-9 to TRBJ2-4; D tentatively fits TRBD1 or TRBD2 (5 bases each). The J call may not be correct, given that the DNA end is closer to TRBJ2-5. CDR3 length equals 14 residues. Germline loops: CDR1 SEHNR, CDR2 FQNEAQ (reference sequence).

The J gene is TRBJ1-6, the V gene TRBV7-2, with D hard to call. The CDR3 contains 15 residues. Trimming took 5 bases from V and 9 from J, leaving 17 bases between them. The germline CDR1 and CDR2 sequences are SGHTA and FQGNSA. The CDR3 loop reads CASSDGTLPFSPLHF. CDR3 bases: TGTGCCAGCAGCGACGGAACTCTTCCTTTTTCACCCCTCCACTTT.

The chain recombines TRBV10-2 with TRBJ2-7, with D hard to call. The J call may be in error: the DNA end matches TRBJ2-5 better. The CDR3 covers 13 residues. Germline V lookup: CDR1 WSHSY, CDR2 SAAADI. The CDR3 spells CASSRNRQETQYF. CDR3 in DNA: TGCGCCAGCAGTAGGAACAGACAAGAGACCCAGTACTTC.

The genes are TRBV7-2 and TRBJ2-5; D might be TRBD2 (5 bases). The J call may be faulty, since TRBJ2-1 better matches the DNA end. This CDR3 contains 12 residues. Germline V gene sequence: CDR1 SGHTA, CDR2 FQGNSA. CDR3 DNA sequence: TGTGCCAGCAGCTTAGGAGGGCGGGAGCAGTTCTTC. This codes for CASSLGGREQFF.

This clonotype was recorded a few times. The genes are TRBV7-2 and TRBJ2-4; D might be TRBD1 or TRBD2, each matching 6 bases. V lost 1 base and J 6 bases, leaving 13 bases between the germline ends. Germline V gene lookup returns CDR1 SGHTA and CDR2 FQGNSA. This CDR3 has 15 amino acids. Written as DNA, the CDR3 is TGTGCCAGCAGCTTAGTACAGGGAGGTTTAAACATTCAGTACTTC. Protein: CASSLVQGGLNIQYF. The variable domain in full, with the rest retrieved from reference TRBV7-2 and TRBJ2-4, is GAGVSQSPSNKVTEKGKDVELRCDPISGHTALYWYRQSLGQGLEFLIYFQGNSAPDKSGLPSDRFSAERTGGSVSTLTIQRTQQEDSAVYLCASSLVQGGLNIQYFGAGTRLSVL.

This clonotype came up many times. One end of the junction fails to match germline, which may point to a read error. The chain uses TRBV12-3 or TRBV12-4 and TRBJ1-2; D is uncertain. The CDR3 consists of 11 residues. The CDR3 reads CASSRPPEFFF. Here the CDR3 DNA reads TGTGCCAGCAGTCGTCCGCCGGAATTCTTCTTC.

This clonotype has a handful of counts. The CDR3 nucleotides are TGTGCCAGCAGCTTATCAGGCGGGGCGGGAGAGACCCAGTATTTT. Translated: CASSLSGGAGETQYF. The V call is TRBV7-2, the J call TRBJ2-3, with 7 positions matching TRBD2. The CDR3 is 15 amino acids. The ends lost 2 bases at V and 12 bases at J; junction bases unmatched: 14. CDR1 is SGHTA, CDR2 FQGNSA, per germline.

As for this clonotype: Being one base from a much bigger clone, this may be a read error. The V gene is TRBV11-3, the J gene TRBJ2-7; 11 bases match TRBD2. The germline gives CDR1 SGHNT, CDR2 YENEEA. V lost 5 bases, J lost 7 bases, and 10 bases stayed unmatched. CDR3 size: 15 residues. Here the CDR3 DNA reads TGTGCCAGCAGCCTGGGGACTAGCGGTTACAATGAGCAGTACTTC. It encodes CASSLGTSGYNEQYF.

This clonotype showed up just once. A read error may produce the germline difference seen at one junction end. V gene TRBV10-2 combines with J gene TRBJ2-1; 7 bases are shared with TRBD2. The J call may be faulty, since TRBJ2-7 better matches the DNA end. The CDR3 length is 13 residues. The V gene's germline CDR1 is WSHSY and CDR2 SAAADI. The CDR3 nucleotides are TGCGCCAGCAGGGGCGGGAGTTCCTGCGAGCAGTACTTC. This sequence encodes CASRGGSSCEQYF.